This T cell receptor (beta chain) was retrieved from a study of T cells after posttransplantation cyclophosphamide. Sequencing used immunoSEQ multiplex PCR; TCRdb keeps in-frame clones, though not all of them. Seen here are around 3,300 clones, 95% to 96% observed once, and the top ten hold about 1.1%. Whole-study results and caveats: Blood and skin or GI T cell repertoires showed limited TRB overlap.

The CDR3 consists of 16 residues. The V end was cut by 2 bases, the J end by 3 bases, with 17 bases between. From germline, CDR1 is MNHEY and CDR2 SVGAGI. In the case of this clone: The antigen is unknown.

Source material: naive CD8+ T cells sorted from PBMCs. The TCR originated in a woman aged 50 to 60 in good health and a related stem cell transplant donor. The chain joins TRBV6-5 to TRBJ2-7; D might be TRBD1 (6 bases). CDR3 protein: CASSYGSGVGGYEQYF. Written as DNA, the CDR3 is TGTGCCAGCAGTTACGGGTCCGGGGTAGGGGGCTACGAGCAGTACTTC.